This T cell receptor (beta chain) came from a study of blood T cell repertoires in COVID-19. CDR3 length: 15 amino acids. The germline gives CDR1 MNHEY, CDR2 SVGAGI. Participant age was roughly 18 to 100 years, and participants resided in fewer than 25 US areas. Self-reported history from a screening survey and questionnaire set each donor's cohort. About this clone: A read error may account for a junction end that differs from germline.

Sequenced by immunoSEQ multiplex PCR; TCRdb stores in-frame clones only, minus some. This sample has about 140,000 clones; 75% to 90% occur once, and the top ten carry approximately 4.3%. This rearrangement joins TRBV6-5 to TRBJ1-2, with 8 nucleotides matching TRBD1. This clonotype was sampled from a man aged 50 or older who had recovered from COVID-19. Sequencing was done on a sample of PBMCs or T cells enriched from blood (not recorded which). The DNA for the CDR3 is TGTGCCAGCAGTTACACGACAGGGGTGATTAATGGTTACACCTTC. It translates to CASSYTTGVINGYTF.